A selection of T cell receptor beta chains follows, all from one sample in a study of T cell responses to AZD1222 COVID-19 vaccine. Clones were sequenced by immunoSEQ multiplex PCR, and TCRdb holds only the in-frame ones, with some missing. This sample has tens of thousands of clones, with more than 70% found just once. Specimen: peripheral blood, collected on day 0 of MenACWY control vaccination. Receptor source: an adult in good health. Both conserved end residues are part of each CDR3. A D gene is named only where the DNA matches it firmly. Clone size is shown for a subset of rows, as once, few, many or a class of expanded clone.

CDR3aa	CDR3nt	d_gene	v_gene	len	abundance	j_gene
CASSYGPNEQFF	TGTGCCAGCAGTTACGGGCCCAATGAGCAGTTCTTC	-	TRBV25-1	12	-	TRBJ2-1
CASSQDRGFEAFF	TGTGCCAGCAGCCAAGATCGGGGTTTTGAAGCTTTCTTT	-	TRBV4-2	13	-	TRBJ1-1
CASSLGTSGSVGEQYF	TGTGCCAGCAGCTTGGGGACTAGCGGGAGTGTTGGCGAGCAGTACTTC	TRBD2	TRBV7-2	16	few	TRBJ2-7
CASSETDSQTGGYTF	TGTGCCAGCAGTGAGACGGACAGTCAAACGGGAGGCTACACCTTC	-	TRBV6-1	15	-	TRBJ1-2
CASMEGETQYF	TGTGCCAGCATGGAAGGAGAGACCCAGTACTTC	-	TRBV6-5	11	-	TRBJ2-5
CASSPGLGGTEAFF	TGTGCCAGTAGCCCAGGGCTCGGGGGCACTGAAGCTTTCTTT	-	TRBV19	14	-	TRBJ1-1
CASSKWDPSTDTQYF	TGTGCCAGCAGTAAGTGGGACCCAAGCACAGATACGCAGTATTTT	-	TRBV6-5	15	-	TRBJ2-3
CASSYRTGGTDTQYF	TGTGCCAGCAGTTACAGGACGGGGGGCACAGATACGCAGTATTTT	-	TRBV6-5	15	-	TRBJ2-3
CAISARESDEQFF	TGTGCCATCAGTGCGCGGGAGTCCGATGAGCAGTTCTTC	TRBD2	TRBV10-3	13	-	TRBJ2-1
CAIGSSGGHTGELFF	TGTGCCATCGGTTCGAGCGGGGGGCACACCGGGGAGCTGTTTTTT	TRBD2	TRBV10-3	15	few	TRBJ2-2
CASSLARGPDTGELFF	TGTGCCAGCAGCTTAGCACGAGGGCCAGACACCGGGGAGCTGTTTTTT	-	TRBV7-9	16	-	TRBJ2-2
CASSVDDNSYNEQFF	TGTGCCAGCAGCGTAGATGACAACTCCTACAATGAGCAGTTCTTC	-	TRBV9	15	-	TRBJ2-1
CASSYSVSGRTYSEQYF	TGTGCCAGCAGTTACTCGGTTAGCGGGAGGACCTACTCCGAGCAGTACTTC	TRBD2	TRBV6-2/TRBV6-3	17	few	TRBJ2-7
CASSEFGLSDTQYF	TGTGCCAGCAGTGAATTTGGGCTGTCAGATACGCAGTATTTT	-	TRBV2	14	-	TRBJ2-3
CASSPLAGGGTDTQYF	TGTGCCAGCAGCCCCCTAGCGGGAGGCGGCACAGATACGCAGTATTTT	TRBD2	TRBV9	16	-	TRBJ2-3
CAWAVGGGSYEQYF	TGTGCCTGGGCCGTCGGAGGGGGGTCCTACGAGCAGTACTTC	-	TRBV30	14	-	TRBJ2-7
CASSLAKASGPYEQYF	TGTGCCAGCAGCTTAGCGAAGGCTAGCGGGCCCTACGAGCAGTACTTC	TRBD2	TRBV7-2	16	-	TRBJ2-7
CASSQGPAAGNNEQFF	TGCGCCAGCAGCCAAGGGCCCGCGGCAGGGAACAATGAGCAGTTCTTC	-	TRBV4-1	16	once	TRBJ2-1
CAWSITDNQPQHF	TGTGCCTGGAGTATTACGGACAATCAGCCCCAGCATTTT	-	TRBV30	13	-	TRBJ1-5
CASSPLGGGQGSEKLFF	TGTGCCAGCAGCCCCCTCGGGGGGGGACAGGGGTCTGAAAAACTGTTTTTT	TRBD1	TRBV4-2	17	-	TRBJ1-4
CASSQGKGNQPQHF	TGTGCCAGCTCACAGGGAAAAGGCAATCAGCCCCAGCATTTT	-	TRBV18	14	few	TRBJ1-5
CASSLGTGVYGYTF	TGTGCCAGCAGCTTGGGGACAGGGGTTTATGGCTACACCTTC	TRBD1	TRBV5-8	14	-	TRBJ1-2
CASSQLGTGQETQYF	TGCGCCAGCAGCCAGCTCGGGACAGGGCAAGAGACCCAGTACTTC	TRBD1	TRBV4-1	15	-	TRBJ2-5
CASSSGQGTQPQHF	TGTGCCAGCAGCTCTGGACAGGGGACTCAGCCCCAGCATTTT	TRBD1	TRBV6-5	14	few	TRBJ1-5
CASSMTGGIQETQYF	TGTGCCAGCTCAATGACAGGGGGAATTCAAGAGACCCAGTACTTC	TRBD1	TRBV18	15	-	TRBJ2-5
CASNLNTGELFF	TGTGCCAGTAACCTGAACACCGGGGAGCTGTTTTTT	-	TRBV19	12	-	TRBJ2-2
CASSPDRSLREQYF	TGTGCTAGCAGCCCGGACAGGTCCTTGAGGGAGCAGTACTTC	TRBD1	TRBV7-7	14	once	TRBJ2-7
CASSPRGRYEQYF	TGTGCCAGCTCACCACGGGGGCGATACGAGCAGTACTTC	-	TRBV18	13	-	TRBJ2-7
CASSQGDARDTQYF	TGCGCCAGCAGCCAAGGGGACGCTAGAGATACGCAGTATTTT	-	TRBV4-3	14	-	TRBJ2-3
CASGQRTEAFF	TGTGCCAGCGGACAGAGGACTGAAGCTTTCTTT	-	TRBV28	11	few	TRBJ1-1
CATRRGSYNSPLHF	TGTGCCACGAGAAGGGGCTCCTATAATTCACCCCTCCACTTT	-	TRBV15	14	-	TRBJ1-6
CASSYPGLNEQFF	TGTGCCAGCAGTTACCCGGGACTCAATGAGCAGTTCTTC	-	TRBV6-2/TRBV6-3	13	once	TRBJ2-1